This TCR beta chain was identified in a study of blood T cells in healthy people across ages. Study at large: Using template switching, researchers captured about one barcoded beta molecule for each two T cells.

Healthy individuals of Caucasian origin from Russia, aged about 6 to 100, served as donors. As concerns this clonotype: The target antigen is unknown.

Findings of the study overall: Estimated diversity across one million T cells was deemed an underestimate. Per million T cells, TCR beta diversity dropped roughly linearly as age increased.

Using a J-beta primer mix together with a sample-barcoded 5' primer, a second PCR was run for about 6 to 12 cycles. TCRdb passed the 5' RACE reads through MiXCR, listing each CDR3 protein once. The sample lists roughly 800,000 distinct CDR3 sequences; about 36% were seen once. Germline V gene data show CDR1 as SGDLS and CDR2 as YYNGEE. CDR3 length: 15 amino acids. The TCR comes from a man aged 18 to 30 in good health. The chain carries TRBV9 and TRBJ2-5, with TRBD1 identical over 7 bases. The end of the DNA fits TRBJ2-1 better, so the J call may be wrong. Specimen: blood. The CDR3 bases are TGTGCCAGCAGCGTCTTTAGGGGGCCACAAGAGACCCAGTTCTTC. Its translation is CASSVFRGPQETQFF.